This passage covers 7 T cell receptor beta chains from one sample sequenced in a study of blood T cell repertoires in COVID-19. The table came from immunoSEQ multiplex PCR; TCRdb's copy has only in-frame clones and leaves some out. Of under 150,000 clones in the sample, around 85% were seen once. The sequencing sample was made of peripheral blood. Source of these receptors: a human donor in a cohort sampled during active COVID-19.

The CDR3 DNA follows: TGTGCCAGCAGGCGACTAGCGGGGGCCACAGATACGCAGTATTTT. This encodes CASRRLAGATDTQYF. This chain uses TRBV6-5 with TRBJ2-3; TRBD2 agrees at 12 bases. This CDR3 contains 15 residues. V shed 6 bases, J shed 2 bases, and the junction held 3 bases outside the gene matches. Germline loops: CDR1 MNHEY, CDR2 SVGAGI.

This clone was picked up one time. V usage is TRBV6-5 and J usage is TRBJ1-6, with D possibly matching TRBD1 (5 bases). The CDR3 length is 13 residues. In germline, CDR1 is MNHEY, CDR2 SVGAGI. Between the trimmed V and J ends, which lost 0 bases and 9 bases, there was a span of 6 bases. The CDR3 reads CASSYSRGSPLHF. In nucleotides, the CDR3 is TGTGCCAGCAGTTACTCTAGGGGTTCACCCCTCCACTTT.

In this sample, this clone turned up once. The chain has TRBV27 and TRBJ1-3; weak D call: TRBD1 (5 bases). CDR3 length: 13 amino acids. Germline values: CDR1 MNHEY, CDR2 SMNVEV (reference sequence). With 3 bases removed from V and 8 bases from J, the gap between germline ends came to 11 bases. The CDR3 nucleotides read TGTGCCAGCAGTTTTGGGGCCAGGGACACCATATATTTT. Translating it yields CASSFGARDTIYF.

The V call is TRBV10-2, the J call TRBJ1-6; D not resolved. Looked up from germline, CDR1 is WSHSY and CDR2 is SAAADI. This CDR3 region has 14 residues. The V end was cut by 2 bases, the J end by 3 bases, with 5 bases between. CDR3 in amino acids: CASSEAGYNSPLHF. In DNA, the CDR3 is TGCGCCAGCAGTGAGGCAGGCTATAATTCACCCCTCCACTTT.

In DNA form, the CDR3 reads TGCGCCAGCAGCTTGGGAGACGGGACAGGGAAGGTCGGAACTTTCTTT. This translates into CASSLGDGTGKVGTFF. The chain uses TRBV5-1 and TRBJ1-1; 9 bases line up with TRBD1. Germline-derived CDR1 and CDR2 are SGHRS and YFSETQ. This CDR3 spans 16 amino acids. V shed 0 bases, J shed 12 bases, and the junction held 15 bases outside the gene matches.

DNA for the CDR3: TGTGCCGTCCGGGACAGGACCCCCGCTAAGGGTGGCTACACCTTC. Protein: CAVRDRTPAKGGYTF. V and J are TRBV6-1 and TRBJ1-2, with 8 positions matching TRBD1. The germline V gene has CDR1 MNHNS and CDR2 SASEGT. The junction had 18 bases not matched to a gene; V was cut back by 11 bases and J by 7 bases. CDR3 length: 15 amino acids.

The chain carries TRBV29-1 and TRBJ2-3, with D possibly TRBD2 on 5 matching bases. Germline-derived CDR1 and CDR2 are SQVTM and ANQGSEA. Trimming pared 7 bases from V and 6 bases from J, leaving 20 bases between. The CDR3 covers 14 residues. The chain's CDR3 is CSGSEGGPADTQYF. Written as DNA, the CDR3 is TGCAGCGGTTCTGAGGGTGGCCCGGCGGATACGCAGTATTTT.